This T cell receptor beta chain was recovered during a study of CD8+ T cells in alopecia areata. As for the study in general: Treated patients were given oral tofacitinib, which was dosed at 5 to 10 mg twice daily. General study results and limits: Clonality in lesional scalp, especially alopecia totalis/universalis, exceeded that of normal scalp.

Following extraction, RNA underwent reverse transcription to cDNA, which served as the sequencing template. The assay was immunoSEQ multiplex PCR, and TCRdb's table has in-frame clones only and misses some. Here the sample spans 110,000 to 150,000 clones, roughly 50% being singletons. Peripheral blood and lesional scalp punch biopsies came from alopecia areata patients. The J segment lost 6 bases and the V segment lost 3 bases, leaving 2 bases of the junction unmatched. The CDR3 has 12 amino acids. Germline values: CDR1 MNHEY, CDR2 SMNVEV (reference sequence). A note on this clone: Its antigen is as yet unknown.

The chain carries TRBV27 and TRBJ2-7, with 7 positions matching TRBD1. This receptor was identified in a human donor with alopecia areata. The sequences come from CD4+ T cells sorted from blood, collected at week 0. DNA for the CDR3: TGTGCCAGCAGTTTTAGGGGGCGCGAGCAGTACTTC. It translates to CASSFRGREQYF.